The 30 T cell receptor beta chains listed next were all sequenced from one sample in a study of cytomegalovirus exposure and HLA in healthy donors. This PCR relied on a set of 60 Vbeta primers and 13 Jbeta primers. The assay was immunoSEQ multiplex PCR, and TCRdb's table has in-frame clones only and misses some. This repertoire comprises approximately 190,000 clones; its ten largest clones make up roughly 0.7%. The sequenced material came from PBMCs. The source is a boy between 5 and 17 years old in good health and CMV-seronegative.

V gene TRBV7-8 combines with J gene TRBJ1-1; TRBD1 aligns across 11 bases. This CDR3 comprises 15 residues. Losses at the gene ends were 1 base for V and 5 bases for J; bases not matched to a gene: 3. Germline V CDR1 and CDR2: SGHVS, FQNEAQ. The CDR3 DNA reads TGTGCCAGCAGCTTAGTCGGGACAGGGGGGACTGAAGCTTTCTTT. It encodes CASSLVGTGGTEAFF.

This chain joins TRBV4-1 and TRBJ2-1; 11 positions agree with TRBD2. The germline gives CDR1 MGHRA, CDR2 YSYEKL. V shed 3 bases, J shed 7 bases, and the junction held 8 bases outside the gene matches. This CDR3 has 16 amino acids. The CDR3 here is CASSQNPGTSGNEQFF. The CDR3 DNA sequence: TGCGCCAGCAGCCAGAACCCGGGGACTAGCGGAAATGAGCAGTTCTTC.

The rearrangement joins TRBV30 to TRBJ2-7; 8 bases align to TRBD1. The CDR3 spans 14 residues. The J segment lost 4 bases and the V segment lost 4 bases, leaving 9 bases of the junction unmatched. Germline V lookup: CDR1 GTSNPN, CDR2 SVGIG (reference sequence). The CDR3 protein is CAWTLGQGGYEQYF. CDR3 DNA: TGTGCCTGGACCCTCGGACAGGGTGGGTACGAGCAGTACTTC.

The genes are TRBV5-4 and TRBJ1-2, with TRBD1 matching over 9 bases. The CDR3 has 14 amino acids. V shed 5 bases, J shed 3 bases, and the junction held 5 bases outside the gene matches. Germline V gives CDR1 SGHNT, CDR2 YYREEE (reference sequence). The DNA for the CDR3 is TGTGCCAGCAGGATGACAGGGGGTCACTATGGCTACACCTTC. Its protein is CASRMTGGHYGYTF.

The gene calls are TRBV25-1 and TRBJ2-7, with 7 bases lining up with TRBD2. After removal of 4 bases from V and 3 bases from J, the junction contained 6 bases not matched to a gene. Per the germline V gene, CDR1 is MGHDK and CDR2 is SYGVNS. The CDR3 has 14 amino acids. CDR3 sequence (DNA): TGTGCCAGCAGTGGGGGGGGACCGATCTACGAGCAGTACTTC. It is translated as CASSGGGPIYEQYF.

The chain recombines TRBV5-5 with TRBJ2-1; TRBD1 matches 9 bases. Losses at the gene ends were 0 bases for V and 9 bases for J; bases not matched to a gene: 7. Looked up from germline, CDR1 is SGHKS and CDR2 is YYEKEE (reference sequence). This CDR3 region has 15 residues. CDR3 amino acids: CASSLEHRGPSEQFF. Here the CDR3 DNA reads TGTGCCAGCAGCTTGGAACACAGGGGGCCGAGTGAGCAGTTCTTC.

The J gene is TRBJ2-7, the V gene TRBV27; perhaps TRBD1 as D (6 bases). CDR3 size: 13 residues. Germline V gene data show CDR1 as MNHEY and CDR2 as SMNVEV (reference sequence). The germline V and J ends were trimmed by 6 bases and 1 base, with 10 bases remaining between them. The CDR3, as DNA: TGTGCCAGCAGGCGGACAGCGTCCTACGAGCAGTACTTC. Its translation: CASRRTASYEQYF.

A word on this clone: The same CDR3 is also encoded by other DNA sequences in this sample. This chain joins TRBV7-2 and TRBJ2-3; no clear D. Germline assignment: CDR1 SGHTA and CDR2 FQGNSA. The CDR3 loop spans 13 amino acids. V lost 0 bases and J 6 bases, leaving 7 bases between the germline ends. The CDR3 DNA is TGTGCCAGCAGCTTAGCACGAGAGGATACGCAGTATTTT. Protein: CASSLAREDTQYF.

The CDR3 DNA sequence: TGTGCCAGCCGAGGGACAGTAGAAGAAAAACTGTTTTTT. Amino acid sequence: CASRGTVEEKLFF. This chain links TRBV27 with TRBJ1-4, with 7 bases matching TRBD1. J lost 8 bases, V lost 8 bases, and 8 bases had no gene match. This CDR3 is 13 amino acids long. Germline CDR1 reads MNHEY; CDR2 reads SMNVEV (reference sequence).

This chain connects TRBV19 to TRBJ2-3; the match to TRBD2 covers 8 bases. The V and J ends lost 7 bases and 3 bases, in that order; junction bases with no gene match: 6. There are 14 residues in the CDR3. Germline CDR1 is LNHDA and CDR2 is SQIVND (reference sequence). The CDR3: CASKAGGSTDTQYF. As DNA, the CDR3 is TGTGCCAGTAAGGCGGGGGGCAGTACAGATACGCAGTATTTT.

The V gene is TRBV19, the J gene TRBJ2-3; 11 positions match TRBD2. The J segment lost 3 bases and the V segment lost 6 bases, leaving 11 bases of the junction unmatched. Germline V gives CDR1 LNHDA, CDR2 SQIVND (reference sequence). The CDR3 runs to 17 residues. DNA of the CDR3: TGTGCCAGTAGACGGACTAGCGGGCCATTTAGTACAGATACGCAGTATTTT. It encodes CASRRTSGPFSTDTQYF.

The CDR3 DNA reads TGCGCCAGCAGCCAACCTACTGGCGGGAGGGCCTATGGCTACACCTTC. Translation gives CASSQPTGGRAYGYTF. The genes are TRBV4-1 and TRBJ1-2, with unresolved D. This CDR3 is built from 16 residues. With 2 bases removed from V and 4 bases from J, the gap between germline ends came to 17 bases. Germline V gene lookup returns CDR1 MGHRA and CDR2 YSYEKL.

V and J are TRBV9 and TRBJ2-5, with 11 bases matching TRBD1. Judging by the DNA end, TRBJ2-7 fits better; the J call may be wrong. The CDR3 length is 16 residues. Germline V gene sequence: CDR1 SGDLS, CDR2 YYNGEE. As DNA, the CDR3 is TGTGCCAGCAGCGTGGGCGGGACAGGGGGTACCTACGAGCAGTACTTC. This encodes CASSVGGTGGTYEQYF.

As to this clone: One end of the junction does not line up with germline, which may come from a read error. The gene calls are TRBV18 and TRBJ1-1, with 7 bases lining up with TRBD1. The V gene's germline CDR1 is KGHSH and CDR2 LQKENI. The CDR3 runs 14 residues. In DNA, the CDR3 is TGTGCCAGCTCCCCACCGACAGGGTACTCTGAAGCTTTCTTT. It translates to CASSPPTGYSEAFF.

The chain employs TRBV5-1 and TRBJ2-7; 9 nucleotides agree with TRBD1. In germline, CDR1 is SGHRS, CDR2 YFSETQ. The junction had 9 bases not matched to a gene; V was cut back by 4 bases and J by 4 bases. The CDR3 is 15 amino acids. The CDR3 spells CASSLTGTGLYEQYF. The CDR3 DNA reads TGCGCCAGCAGCCTGACCGGGACAGGGCTGTACGAGCAGTACTTC. The variable domain in full, with the rest retrieved from reference TRBV5-1 and TRBJ2-7, is KAGVTQTPRYLIKTRGQQVTLSCSPISGHRSVSWYQQTPGQGLQFLFEYFSETQRNKGNFPGRFSGRQFSNSRSEMNVSTLELGDSALYLCASSLTGTGLYEQYFGPGTRLTVT.

CDR3 amino acids: CASSLWAGTGLRNTEAFF. The CDR3 DNA reads as TGCGCCAGCAGCCTTTGGGCGGGGACAGGCTTAAGGAACACTGAAGCTTTCTTT. The chain carries TRBV4-1 and TRBJ1-1; 8 nucleotides agree with TRBD1. J lost 1 base, V lost 4 bases, and 14 bases had no gene match. The CDR3 sequence is 18 residues long. Germline CDR1 is MGHRA and CDR2 is YSYEKL.

The chain is built from TRBV5-1 and TRBJ2-1, with 14 bases aligning to TRBD2. This CDR3 is 14 amino acids long. The V segment lost 6 bases and the J segment 6 bases; nucleotides outside the gene matches: 2. Germline V gene sequence: CDR1 SGHRS, CDR2 YFSETQ. Here the CDR3 reads CASTGTSGGNEQFF. The CDR3 DNA is TGCGCCAGCACCGGGACTAGCGGGGGCAATGAGCAGTTCTTC. The full variable domain, rest sourced from reference TRBV5-1 and TRBJ2-1, is KAGVTQTPRYLIKTRGQQVTLSCSPISGHRSVSWYQQTPGQGLQFLFEYFSETQRNKGNFPGRFSGRQFSNSRSEMNVSTLELGDSALYLCASTGTSGGNEQFFGPGTRLTVL.

This chain uses TRBV5-4 with TRBJ1-2; TRBD1 matches at 8 bases. Germline CDR1 and CDR2: SGHNT and YYREEE (reference sequence). The CDR3 is 13 residues long. Trimming at V came to 4 bases and at J to 3 bases, leaving 2 bases not matched to a gene. The CDR3 spells CASSPDRDYGYTF. The CDR3 DNA follows: TGTGCCAGCAGCCCGGACAGGGACTATGGCTACACCTTC.

The J gene is TRBJ1-5, the V gene TRBV6-5, with a tentative D call TRBD1 (5 bases). Trimming shortened V by 6 bases and J by 10 bases, and 13 bases separated the two germline ends. The CDR3 consists of 12 residues. Germline CDR1 MNHEY, CDR2 SVGAGI. The CDR3 sequence is CASSKNRGPQHF. CDR3 coding DNA: TGTGCCAGCAGCAAAAATAGGGGTCCCCAGCATTTT.

The rearrangement links TRBV14 to TRBJ2-1; no reliable D call. Between the trimmed V and J ends, which lost 4 bases and 10 bases, there was a span of 14 bases. CDR3 length: 13 residues. Germline V lookup: CDR1 SGHDN, CDR2 FVKESK. For the CDR3, the DNA is TGTGCCAGCAGCCCTAACAGCTGGGCCGAGCAGTTCTTC. This translates into CASSPNSWAEQFF. The variable domain in full, completed from reference TRBV14 and TRBJ2-1, reads EAGVTQFPSHSVIEKGQTVTLRCDPISGHDNLYWYRRVMGKEIKFLLHFVKESKQDESGMPNNRFLAERTGGTYSTLKVQPAELEDSGVYFCASSPNSWAEQFFGPGTRLTVL.

The chain recombines TRBV4-1 with TRBJ1-5, with D possibly TRBD1 on 5 matching bases. CDR3 length: 15 residues. Germline V gives CDR1 MGHRA, CDR2 YSYEKL. V dropped 0 bases and J dropped 7 bases, with 13 bases sitting between them. The CDR3 nucleotides read TGCGCCAGCAGCCAAGACAGGGTTCCCGGGCAGCCCCAGCATTTT. Its protein is CASSQDRVPGQPQHF.

The J gene is TRBJ1-1, the V gene TRBV5-4; weak D call: TRBD1 (5 bases). The V gene lost 1 base and the J gene lost 2 bases, with 9 bases spanning the gap. Germline CDR1 SGHNT, CDR2 YYREEE (reference sequence). The CDR3 contains 14 residues. This CDR3 reads CASSLTQANTEAFF. In DNA form, the CDR3 reads TGTGCCAGCAGCTTGACACAGGCTAACACTGAAGCTTTCTTT.

The V and J genes are TRBV6-1 and TRBJ2-1, with no clear D. CDR1 and CDR2 from the germline V gene are MNHNS and SASEGT. V was cut by 9 bases and J by 9 bases, with 15 bases left in between. There are 12 residues in the CDR3. CDR3 region: CASSRLLPEQFF. CDR3 sequence (DNA): TGTGCCAGTTCCCGTCTCCTACCTGAGCAGTTCTTC.

This sequence joins TRBV29-1 and TRBJ2-1; D is unclear. CDR1 and CDR2 from the germline V gene are SQVTM and ANQGSEA. The CDR3 extends over 14 amino acids. Deletions cut 0 bases from V and 6 bases from J, with 12 bases between. Written as DNA, the CDR3 is TGCAGCGTTGAAGATACCACGTGGAGCAATGAGCAGTTCTTC. Its translation is CSVEDTTWSNEQFF.

V is TRBV28 and J is TRBJ1-5, with D tentatively TRBD1 (6 bases). Germline-derived CDR1 and CDR2 are MDHEN and SYDVKM. This CDR3 is 15 amino acids long. V gave up 8 bases and J gave up 5 bases, with 19 bases separating them. The CDR3 nucleotides are TGTGCCAGCGCCCTTATGCGGGGGGCAGATCAGCCCCAGCATTTT. As protein: CASALMRGADQPQHF.

DNA for the CDR3: TGTGCCAGCAGTTTCAGGATGAACTATGGCTACACCTTC. Its translation is CASSFRMNYGYTF. This chain connects TRBV27 to TRBJ1-2; D uncertain. The CDR3 spans 13 residues. Germline CDR1 and CDR2: MNHEY and SMNVEV (reference sequence). V was pared by 3 bases and J by 2 bases, with 7 bases between.

The V gene is TRBV11-2, the J gene TRBJ2-5; D may be TRBD1 (8 bases). V dropped 1 base and J dropped 5 bases, with 14 bases sitting between them. Germline V CDR1 and CDR2: SGHAT, FQNNGV. The CDR3 sequence is 15 residues long. The DNA for the CDR3 is TGTGCCAGCAGCTTAGGCCACAGGGGGGGGGAGACCCAGTACTTC. This encodes CASSLGHRGGETQYF. Combining the CDR3 with reference TRBV11-2 and TRBJ2-5 gives the whole variable domain EAGVAQSPRYKIIEKRQSVAFWCNPISGHATLYWYQQILGQGPKLLIQFQNNGVVDDSQLPKDRFSAERLKGVDSTLKIQPAKLEDSAVYLCASSLGHRGGETQYFGPGTRLLVL.

The chain combines TRBV14 with TRBJ2-3, with 10 positions matching TRBD1. Germline lookup yields CDR1 SGHDN and CDR2 FVKESK. The CDR3 runs 15 residues. Losses at the gene ends were 5 bases for V and 4 bases for J; bases not matched to a gene: 6. This CDR3 is CASSNRDRGPDTQYF. DNA for the CDR3: TGTGCCAGCAGCAACCGGGACAGGGGCCCAGATACGCAGTATTTT.

The chain joins TRBV6-1 to TRBJ1-2; 9 bases match TRBD1. The CDR3 runs to 15 residues. Germline values: CDR1 MNHNS, CDR2 SASEGT. The junction had 10 bases not matched to a gene; V was cut back by 4 bases and J by 7 bases. CDR3 in DNA: TGTGCCAGCAGTGGGACGGGACAGGGTAGAGGTGGCTACACCTTC. It yields the protein CASSGTGQGRGGYTF.

The chain joins TRBV2 to TRBJ1-6; no clear D. V gave up 7 bases and J gave up 0 bases, with 10 bases separating them. CDR3 length: 15 amino acids. Germline V gene sequence: CDR1 SNHLY, CDR2 FYNNEI. CDR3 sequence reads: CASIEESSYNSPLHF. The CDR3 DNA reads as TGTGCCAGCATAGAAGAGAGCTCCTATAATTCACCCCTCCACTTT.